One T cell receptor beta chain is described in this entry. The table came from immunoSEQ multiplex PCR; TCRdb's copy has only in-frame clones and leaves some out. The table records around 160,000 clones, 80% to 90% of them present only once. Germline V gene data show CDR1 as LNHDA and CDR2 as SQIVND (reference sequence). The CDR3 sequence is 13 residues long. With 3 bases removed from V and 2 bases from J, the gap between germline ends came to 8 bases. The sample is drawn from a study of blood T cell repertoires in COVID-19. As for the study in general: Sources were T cells, B-cell-depleted T cells, or PBMCs; the material itself was cDNA or gDNA.

This receptor was obtained from a woman older than 75 with acute or convalescent COVID-19. This sequence joins TRBV19 and TRBJ2-7; D might be TRBD1 (5 bases). The specimen was peripheral blood. The DNA for the CDR3 is TGTGCCAGTAGTATGGCAGGGACCTACGAGCAGTACTTC. It yields the protein CASSMAGTYEQYF.